One and the same sample provided the 22 T cell receptor beta chains below, sequenced in a study of T cell responses to AZD1222 COVID-19 vaccine. Sequencing was performed with immunoSEQ multiplex PCR; in TCRdb, only in-frame clones are kept and a portion is missing. The profile shows about 130,000 clones, about 88% of them singletons. Sample: peripheral blood, taken on day 0 of AZD1222 vaccination. These receptors were collected from an adult in good health.

The chain links TRBV9 to TRBJ2-7, with D uncertain. The CDR3 has 15 amino acids. The V and J ends lost 0 bases and 0 bases respectively, with 10 bases between them. CDR1 and CDR2 (germline): SGDLS, YYNGEE. CDR3 bases: TGTGCCAGCAGCGTAGGTGGGTTAAGCTCCTACGAGCAGTACTTC. The encoded protein is CASSVGGLSSYEQYF.

V gene TRBV27 combines with J gene TRBJ1-3; 9 nucleotides match TRBD1. Germline loops: CDR1 MNHEY, CDR2 SMNVEV (reference sequence). The V and J ends lost 5 bases and 3 bases, in that order; junction bases with no gene match: 5. The CDR3 contains 15 residues. The CDR3 DNA follows: TGTGCCAGCAGTCCACAGGGGGCGCTTGGAAACACCATATATTTT. Translated: CASSPQGALGNTIYF.

The chain links TRBV11-2 to TRBJ2-3, with 8 bases lining up with TRBD2. Germline CDR1 is SGHAT and CDR2 is FQNNGV. The CDR3 length is 13 residues. V gave up 5 bases and J gave up 9 bases; unmatched junction bases: 7. CDR3 DNA sequence: TGTGCCAGCAGCCCGGCGGGAGGTGGCACGCAGTATTTT. Translated, it gives CASSPAGGGTQYF.

CDR3 residues: CASSSGLAGSYNEQFF. The CDR3 DNA follows: TGTGCCAGCAGTTCGGGACTAGCGGGTTCCTACAATGAGCAGTTCTTC. The V gene is TRBV6-5, the J gene TRBJ2-1; 12 nucleotides line up with TRBD2. The CDR3 contains 16 residues. The J segment lost 1 base and the V segment lost 4 bases, leaving 2 bases of the junction unmatched. Germline V gene sequence: CDR1 MNHEY, CDR2 SVGAGI.

This sequence joins TRBV10-3 and TRBJ2-3; 7 bases align to TRBD1. The CDR3 extends over 12 amino acids. The V and J ends lost 8 bases and 1 base, in that order; junction bases with no gene match: 0. Germline CDR1 and CDR2: ENHRY and SYGVKD. The CDR3, as DNA: TGTGCCATCGACAGGGGCACAGATACGCAGTATTTT. Translated, it gives CAIDRGTDTQYF.

The V gene is TRBV28, the J gene TRBJ2-7, with D possibly being TRBD2 (5 bases). Trimming took 6 bases from V and 9 from J, leaving 12 bases between them. CDR1 and CDR2 from the germline V gene are MDHEN and SYDVKM. The CDR3 is 11 residues long. In nucleotides, the CDR3 is TGTGCCAGCAGCCACCCAAGCGGGCAGTACTTC. Encoded protein: CASSHPSGQYF.

The chain uses TRBV6-5 and TRBJ1-2; 8 bases are a match to TRBD1. CDR1 is MNHEY, CDR2 SVGAGI, per germline. V shed 6 bases, J shed 6 bases, and the junction held 3 bases outside the gene matches. CDR3 length equals 12 residues. The CDR3 reads CASRRDRHGYTF. In DNA form, the CDR3 reads TGTGCCAGCAGGCGGGACAGGCATGGCTACACCTTC.

The chain combines TRBV7-2 with TRBJ2-7; D unresolved. This CDR3 spans 14 amino acids. Trimming removed 1 base from V and 2 bases from J, with 9 bases in between. Germline-derived CDR1 and CDR2 are SGHTA and FQGNSA. In DNA form, the CDR3 reads TGTGCCAGCAGCTTAGGGTGGGAAACCTACGAGCAGTACTTC. Its protein is CASSLGWETYEQYF.

The chain combines TRBV7-9 with TRBJ1-4; D may be TRBD1 (6 bases). Germline CDR1 SEHNR, CDR2 FQNEAQ (reference sequence). V dropped 5 bases and J dropped 6 bases, with 19 bases sitting between them. The CDR3 is 16 amino acids. The CDR3 DNA reads TGTGCCAGCAGCCGAATGACAGGATTTCAGGATGAAAAACTGTTTTTT. Translating it yields CASSRMTGFQDEKLFF.

The genes are TRBV20-1 and TRBJ2-7; 13 bases are shared with TRBD2. Trimming took 3 bases from V and 3 from J; bases not matched to a gene: 5. CDR1 is DFQATT, CDR2 SNEGSKA, per germline (reference sequence). The CDR3 is made up of 15 amino acids. The CDR3 DNA reads TGCAGTGCTAGTGGGACTAGCGGGGATAACTACGAGCAGTACTTC. It codes for CSASGTSGDNYEQYF.

V is TRBV19 and J is TRBJ1-1, with 8 bases fitting TRBD1. Per the germline V gene, CDR1 is LNHDA and CDR2 is SQIVND (reference sequence). Losses at the gene ends were 6 bases for V and 4 bases for J; bases not matched to a gene: 4. CDR3 length equals 13 residues. As DNA, the CDR3 is TGTGCCAGTAGCGACACAGGGGGCACTGAAGCTTTCTTT. Residues: CASSDTGGTEAFF.

The chain carries TRBV6-5 and TRBJ1-6; possibly TRBD1 for D (5 bases). The CDR3 is made up of 14 amino acids. Germline V gene data show CDR1 as MNHEY and CDR2 as SVGAGI. V dropped 6 bases and J dropped 2 bases, with 8 bases sitting between them. CDR3 sequence reads: CASRGEAYNSPLHF. The CDR3 nucleotides read TGTGCCAGCAGGGGGGAGGCCTATAATTCACCCCTCCACTTT.

The table lists this clone with a count of one. V and J are TRBV9 and TRBJ2-3, with TRBD2 matching over 14 bases. J was trimmed by 4 bases and V by 0 bases; bases with no gene match: 4. Germline loops: CDR1 SGDLS, CDR2 YYNGEE. The CDR3 is 17 residues long. The CDR3 DNA is TGTGCCAGCAGCGTAGGGACTAGCGGGAGGCAGGCAGATACGCAGTATTTT. Encoded protein: CASSVGTSGRQADTQYF.

The V gene is TRBV29-1, the J gene TRBJ2-7, with D tentatively TRBD2 (6 bases). From germline, CDR1 is SQVTM and CDR2 ANQGSEA. The germline V and J ends were trimmed by 7 bases and 6 bases, with 13 bases remaining between them. The CDR3 covers 11 residues. The CDR3 here is CSARGTAEQYF. The DNA for the CDR3 is TGCAGCGCCCGCGGGACGGCCGAGCAGTACTTC.

This chain connects TRBV5-1 to TRBJ1-1; D gene uncertain. Between the trimmed V and J ends, which lost 1 base and 3 bases, there was a span of 10 bases. Germline V gene data show CDR1 as SGHRS and CDR2 as YFSETQ. The CDR3 consists of 14 residues. The CDR3 sequence is CASSLLWSDTEAFF. The DNA of the CDR3 is TGCGCCAGCAGCTTGTTGTGGTCGGACACTGAAGCTTTCTTT.

The rearrangement uses TRBV5-4 and TRBJ1-4; D is unclear. V lost 0 bases, J lost 3 bases, and 9 bases lay in between. CDR1 is SGHNT, CDR2 YYREEE, per germline (reference sequence). There are 15 residues in the CDR3. The CDR3 DNA reads TGTGCCAGCAGCTTGGATCGACGGGCTAATGAAAAACTGTTTTTT. It encodes CASSLDRRANEKLFF.

The chain couples TRBV6-2 or TRBV6-3 to TRBJ2-5; TRBD2 agrees at 14 bases. The V gene's germline CDR1 is MNHEY and CDR2 SVGEGT. CDR3 length: 18 amino acids. V shed 4 bases and J 5 bases; nucleotides not matched to a gene: 12. CDR3 sequence: CASSFFPGLAGDSETQYF. The CDR3 DNA is TGTGCCAGCAGTTTCTTCCCGGGACTAGCGGGAGACTCGGAGACCCAGTACTTC.

The chain joins TRBV6-5 to TRBJ1-2, with 7 bases that match TRBD1. The CDR3 runs 13 residues. V lost 6 bases and J lost 7; bases outside the gene matches: 8. From germline, CDR1 is MNHEY and CDR2 SVGAGI. The CDR3 bases are TGTGCCAGCAGGGCCGGACAGGAGACTGGCTACACCTTC. Its translation: CASRAGQETGYTF.

The V gene is TRBV7-9, the J gene TRBJ2-5, with D perhaps TRBD1 or TRBD2 (5 bases each). Germline CDR1 and CDR2: SEHNR and FQNEAQ (reference sequence). The CDR3 extends over 14 amino acids. V was shortened by 5 bases and J by 2 bases, with 12 bases between the two germline ends. CDR3 sequence: CASSARGKQETQYF. DNA of the CDR3: TGTGCCAGCAGCGCGAGGGGTAAGCAAGAGACCCAGTACTTC.

The V call is TRBV19, the J call TRBJ1-2; no definite D call. The CDR3 has 13 residues. V gave up 6 bases and J gave up 8 bases, with 16 bases separating them. Germline V gene lookup returns CDR1 LNHDA and CDR2 SQIVND (reference sequence). The CDR3 protein is CASSLIVGQGYTF. CDR3 nucleotide sequence: TGTGCCAGTAGCCTCATCGTAGGGCAGGGCTACACCTTC.

The chain couples TRBV7-2 to TRBJ2-2, with TRBD1 matching over 11 bases. CDR1 and CDR2 (germline): SGHTA, FQGNSA. This CDR3 contains 16 residues. With 1 base clipped from V and 7 bases from J, the junction kept 5 bases outside the gene matches. The CDR3 sequence: CASSLGTGGAFGELFF. CDR3 nucleotide sequence: TGTGCCAGCAGCTTAGGGACAGGGGGCGCTTTCGGGGAGCTGTTTTTT.

With respect to this clone: A read error may produce the germline difference seen at one junction end. CDR3 nucleotides: TGTGCCAGCAGTTTACTGTCCTTTAATTCACCCCTCCACTTT. This codes for CASSLLSFNSPLHF. The chain uses TRBV28 and TRBJ1-6; D unclear. The germline gives CDR1 MDHEN, CDR2 SYDVKM. The CDR3 has 14 amino acids.